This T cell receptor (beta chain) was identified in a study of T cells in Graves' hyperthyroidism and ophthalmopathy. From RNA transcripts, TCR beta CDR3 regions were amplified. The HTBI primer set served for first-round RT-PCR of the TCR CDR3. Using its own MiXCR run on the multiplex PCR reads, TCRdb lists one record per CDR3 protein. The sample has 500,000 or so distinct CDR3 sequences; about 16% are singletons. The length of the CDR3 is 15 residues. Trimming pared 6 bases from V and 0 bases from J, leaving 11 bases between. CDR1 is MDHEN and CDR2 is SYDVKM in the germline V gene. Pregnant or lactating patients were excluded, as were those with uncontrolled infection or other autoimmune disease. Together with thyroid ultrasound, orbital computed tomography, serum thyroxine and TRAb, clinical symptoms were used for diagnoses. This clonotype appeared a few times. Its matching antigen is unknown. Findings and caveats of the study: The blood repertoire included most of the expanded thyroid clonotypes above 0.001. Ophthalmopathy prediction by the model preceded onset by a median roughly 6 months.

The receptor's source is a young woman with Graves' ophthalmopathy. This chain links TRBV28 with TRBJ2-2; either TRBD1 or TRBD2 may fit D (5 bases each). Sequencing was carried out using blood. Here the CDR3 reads CASRDGTPNTGELFF. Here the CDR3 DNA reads TGTGCCAGCAGAGACGGGACCCCGAACACCGGGGAGCTGTTTTTT.